The 22 T cell receptor beta chains below were found in one sample sequenced in a study of shared clonotypes between healthy human individuals. TCRdb keeps only in-frame clones here, not all; method: immunoSEQ multiplex PCR. The sample lists about 2.4 million clones, approximately 93% occurring once. Sequenced sample: naive CD4+ T cells from PBMCs. Noted subset: CD45RA+ positively selected. These receptor sequences come from a young man in good health. Some clones in this sample may be carry-over from other donors' samples.

The DNA for the CDR3 is TGTGCCAGCAGTCTCAGGGGGCCTTATTTTGGCTACACCTTC. As protein: CASSLRGPYFGYTF. The rearrangement links TRBV27 to TRBJ1-2; TRBD1 aligns across 8 bases. V lost 5 bases and J lost 7; bases outside the gene matches: 9. The CDR3 covers 14 residues. CDR1 MNHEY and CDR2 SMNVEV come from the germline V gene (reference sequence).

The chain combines TRBV4-1 with TRBJ1-4; TRBD1 aligns across 11 bases. Per the germline V gene, CDR1 is MGHRA and CDR2 is YSYEKL. V lost 5 bases to trimming and J lost 5 bases; unmatched junction nucleotides: 7. This CDR3 is 16 amino acids long. DNA of the CDR3: TGCGCCAGCAGCGAATGGGGGGACAGGGGGAATGAAAAACTGTTTTTT. This sequence encodes CASSEWGDRGNEKLFF.

The chain employs TRBV28 and TRBJ2-5; TRBD1 matches at 8 bases. Per the germline V gene, CDR1 is MDHEN and CDR2 is SYDVKM. The junction had 7 bases not matched to a gene; V was cut back by 2 bases and J by 5 bases. The CDR3 spans 15 residues. The CDR3 DNA follows: TGTGCCAGCAGTTTAGGACAGGGTGGTATGGAGACCCAGTACTTC. This translates into CASSLGQGGMETQYF.

V and J are TRBV19 and TRBJ1-5, with 7 bases lining up with TRBD1. The CDR3 extends over 14 amino acids. The V segment lost 11 bases and the J segment 4 bases; nucleotides outside the gene matches: 11. Germline assignment: CDR1 LNHDA and CDR2 SQIVND (reference sequence). The CDR3 DNA reads TGTGCCGGATCGACAGGGACGGGAAATCAGCCCCAGCATTTT. Amino acid sequence: CAGSTGTGNQPQHF.

The J gene is TRBJ2-2, the V gene TRBV28, with 9 positions matching TRBD1. The V gene end was trimmed by 5 bases and the J gene end by 4 bases; junction bases not matched to a gene: 5. CDR1 is MDHEN and CDR2 is SYDVKM in the germline V gene. CDR3 length equals 15 residues. CDR3 sequence reads: CASSRTGVVTGELFF. CDR3 nucleotide sequence: TGTGCCAGCAGTCGGACAGGGGTGGTCACCGGGGAGCTGTTTTTT.

This clone was recorded once. The CDR3 nucleotides read TGTGCCAGCGCACGGGACACCGGGGAGCTGTTTTTT. Translating it yields CASARDTGELFF. This chain links TRBV18 with TRBJ2-2; D remains unclear. Trimming cost V 8 bases and J 3 bases, with 7 bases left between them. Germline CDR1 and CDR2: KGHSH and LQKENI. There are 12 residues in the CDR3.

About this clone: This same CDR3 is encoded by further DNA sequences in the sample. The genes are TRBV7-9 and TRBJ1-2; D not resolved. V was clipped by 1 base and J by 5 bases, with 5 bases between them. The CDR3 spans 12 residues. Germline-derived CDR1 and CDR2 are SEHNR and FQNEAQ (reference sequence). The CDR3 coding sequence is TGTGCCAGCAGCTTAGATCGGTATGGCTACACCTTC. It is translated as CASSLDRYGYTF.

This rearrangement joins TRBV25-1 to TRBJ2-5; D remains ambiguous. From germline, CDR1 is MGHDK and CDR2 SYGVNS. The CDR3 has 12 residues. V was trimmed by 8 bases and J by 1 base, leaving 8 bases between them. The DNA of the CDR3 is TGTGCCAGCCGCTCCCCCCAAGAGACCCAGTACTTC. Protein product: CASRSPQETQYF.

The genes are TRBV19 and TRBJ1-3; 7 bases fit TRBD1. V lost 5 bases and J lost 0; bases outside the gene matches: 4. Germline assignment: CDR1 LNHDA and CDR2 SQIVND (reference sequence). This CDR3 region has 15 residues. Here the CDR3 DNA reads TGTGCCAGTAGTTGGCGGGACAGCTCTGGAAACACCATATATTTT. This codes for CASSWRDSSGNTIYF.

For this clone: The same CDR3 is also encoded by other DNA sequences in this sample. This rearrangement joins TRBV6-5 to TRBJ1-3; no reliable D call. Germline V gene sequence: CDR1 MNHEY, CDR2 SVGAGI. V shed 2 bases and J shed 0 bases, with 2 bases lying between them. The CDR3 has 13 residues. CDR3 loop: CASSYDSGNTIYF. The CDR3 DNA is TGTGCCAGCAGTTACGACTCTGGAAACACCATATATTTT.

This clone appeared a few times. V and J are TRBV9 and TRBJ1-1; maybe TRBD1 (5 bases). CDR3 length: 13 amino acids. Germline CDR1 SGDLS, CDR2 YYNGEE. Trimming cost V 0 bases and J 6 bases, with 9 bases left between them. The CDR3 region has the DNA TGTGCCAGCAGCGTAGACCTGGGGGCTGAAGCTTTCTTT. Translation gives CASSVDLGAEAFF.

This clone was counted once. This chain connects TRBV9 to TRBJ2-1; D is possibly TRBD2 (6 bases). This CDR3 is built from 15 residues. Germline-derived CDR1 and CDR2 are SGDLS and YYNGEE. Trimming stripped 4 bases from V and 5 bases from J, with 16 bases between. The CDR3 coding sequence is TGTGCCAGCAGCCCAGGGACTTCACCTGACAATGAGCAGTTCTTC. This translates into CASSPGTSPDNEQFF. Combining the CDR3 with reference TRBV9 and TRBJ2-1 gives the whole variable domain DSGVTQTPKHLITATGQRVTLRCSPRSGDLSVYWYQQSLDQGLQFLIQYYNGEERAKGNILERFSAQQFPDLHSELNLSSLELGDSALYFCASSPGTSPDNEQFFGPGTRLTVL.

Here the CDR3 reads CASSYSMQAFTEAFF. The CDR3 DNA reads TGTGCCAGCAGTTACTCGATGCAGGCTTTCACTGAAGCTTTCTTT. V is TRBV6-5 and J is TRBJ1-1; no clear D. The V gene's germline CDR1 is MNHEY and CDR2 SVGAGI. This CDR3 contains 15 residues. Trimming cost V 0 bases and J 4 bases, with 12 bases left between them.

The V and J genes are TRBV5-1 and TRBJ2-7; 7 bases match TRBD1. Germline loops: CDR1 SGHRS, CDR2 YFSETQ. The CDR3 extends over 15 amino acids. J lost 0 bases, V lost 5 bases, and 8 bases had no gene match. CDR3 bases: TGCGCCAGCAGGGTAGGGGGCGGACACTCCTACGAGCAGTACTTC. It codes for CASRVGGGHSYEQYF.

The rearrangement uses TRBV30 and TRBJ1-5; D perhaps matches TRBD1 (5 bases). The V gene lost 0 bases and the J gene lost 5 bases, with 14 bases spanning the gap. CDR1 GTSNPN and CDR2 SVGIG come from the germline V gene (reference sequence). This CDR3 region has 15 residues. The CDR3 coding sequence is TGTGCCTGGAGTGTACGGGGGATTACCGATCAGCCCCAGCATTTT. This translates into CAWSVRGITDQPQHF.

J is TRBJ1-5 and V is TRBV28; 8 positions agree with TRBD1. The germline V gene encodes CDR1 MDHEN and CDR2 SYDVKM. This CDR3 has 16 residues. V trimming: 3 bases; J trimming: 6 bases; junction bases outside the gene matches: 10. CDR3: CASSFGVRQGSQPQHF. CDR3 in DNA: TGTGCCAGCAGTTTCGGAGTGAGACAGGGGAGTCAGCCCCAGCATTTT.

This rearrangement joins TRBV6-5 to TRBJ1-2, with D perhaps matching TRBD1 (6 bases). The CDR3 covers 14 residues. Trimming left V 6 bases short and J 6 bases short, with 17 bases between. Germline V CDR1 and CDR2: MNHEY, SVGAGI. The CDR3 reads CASRAIGGPHGYTF. The CDR3 DNA reads TGTGCCAGCAGGGCTATCGGGGGGCCGCATGGCTACACCTTC.

The rearrangement joins TRBV28 to TRBJ2-1; D uncertain. V lost 1 base and J 8 bases, leaving 15 bases between the germline ends. The CDR3 loop spans 15 amino acids. Per the germline V gene, CDR1 is MDHEN and CDR2 is SYDVKM. Here the CDR3 reads CASSLLENRLDEQFF. Written as DNA, the CDR3 is TGTGCCAGCAGTTTATTAGAGAATCGGCTGGATGAGCAGTTCTTC. Full variable domain (outside the CDR3, taken from reference TRBV28 and TRBJ2-1): DVKVTQSSRYLVKRTGEKVFLECVQDMDHENMFWYRQDPGLGLRLIYFSYDVKMKEKGDIPEGYSVSREKKERFSLILESASTNQTSMYLCASSLLENRLDEQFFGPGTRLTVL.

V usage is TRBV5-1 and J usage is TRBJ1-1; maybe TRBD1 (6 bases). V was trimmed by 1 base and J by 4 bases, leaving 14 bases between them. The CDR3 runs to 15 residues. In germline, CDR1 is SGHRS, CDR2 YFSETQ. CDR3 sequence: CASSLWGHGGTEAFF. DNA of the CDR3: TGCGCCAGCAGCTTGTGGGGACACGGAGGCACTGAAGCTTTCTTT. The full variable domain, its missing parts supplied by reference TRBV5-1 and TRBJ1-1, is KAGVTQTPRYLIKTRGQQVTLSCSPISGHRSVSWYQQTPGQGLQFLFEYFSETQRNKGNFPGRFSGRQFSNSRSEMNVSTLELGDSALYLCASSLWGHGGTEAFFGQGTRLTVV.

V usage is TRBV7-3 and J usage is TRBJ2-1, with D tentatively TRBD1 or TRBD2 (5 bases each). This CDR3 has 17 residues. Between the trimmed V and J ends, which lost 5 bases and 0 bases, there was a span of 17 bases. Germline V gene sequence: CDR1 SGHTA, CDR2 FQGTGA. The CDR3 reads CASSPLRGSGSYNEQFF. The CDR3 nucleotides are TGTGCCAGCAGCCCCCTGAGGGGAAGCGGCTCCTACAATGAGCAGTTCTTC.

This clone appeared a few times. The chain uses TRBV19 and TRBJ2-1; 9 bases are a match to TRBD2. Germline V gene data show CDR1 as LNHDA and CDR2 as SQIVND (reference sequence). The V segment lost 5 bases and the J segment 10 bases; nucleotides outside the gene matches: 6. This CDR3 region has 13 residues. In nucleotides, the CDR3 is TGTGCCAGTAGTCTCGGGACTAGCCAAGAGCAGTTCTTC. This gives the protein CASSLGTSQEQFF.

J is TRBJ2-3 and V is TRBV7-9; 16 bases are a match to TRBD2. V shed 2 bases, J shed 3 bases, and the junction held 2 bases outside the gene matches. The CDR3 extends over 17 amino acids. Per the germline V gene, CDR1 is SEHNR and CDR2 is FQNEAQ (reference sequence). The CDR3 bases are TGTGCCAGCAGCTTAATGGGACTAGCGGGAGGGACAGATACGCAGTATTTT. This gives the protein CASSLMGLAGGTDTQYF.